This TCR beta chain appears in the sequencing data of a study of blood T cell repertoires in COVID-19. About the study: Donors in the United States, Italy and Spain gave samples during acute or convalescent COVID-19. The cDNA or gDNA used as material had been derived from T cells, B-cell-depleted T cells, or PBMCs.

The cohort comprised adults aged about 18 to 100 years residing in approximately 25 US areas. Grouping used clinical history reported by participants in a survey and questionnaire. The germline V and J ends were trimmed by 0 bases and 5 bases, with 14 bases remaining between them. CDR1 and CDR2 from the germline V gene are LGHNA and YNFKEQ. There are 16 residues in the CDR3. The table came from immunoSEQ multiplex PCR; TCRdb's copy has only in-frame clones and leaves some out. The table has 490,000 or so clones, 75% to 90% seen once. The TCR originated in a woman in her sixties or seventies who had recovered from COVID-19. J is TRBJ1-3 and V is TRBV4-2, with no clear D. The sequenced sample consisted of PBMCs or T cells enriched from blood (not recorded which). Here the CDR3 DNA reads TGTGCCAGCAGCCAAGAGGAGGGTTTGGGTAGAAACACCATATATTTT. It yields the protein CASSQEEGLGRNTIYF.